The rows below give T cell receptor beta chains drawn from one sample of a study of neoadjuvant anti-PD-1 for oral cavity cancer. The method was immunoSEQ multiplex PCR; TCRdb's version includes in-frame clones alone and lacks a portion of them. The profile shows roughly 12,000 clones, roughly 60% of them singletons. Specimen: tumor tissue, collected before nivolumab (anti-PD-1) treatment. Receptors were obtained from a person aged 40 to 85 with oral cavity squamous cell carcinoma. The donor label of this sample is uncertain. The CDR3 runs from the conserved cysteine through the conserved F or W. A D gene is named only where the DNA matches it firmly. Size tells how often a clone was seen (once, few, many) or the class of an expanded clone, and some rows leave it out.

D	J	V	size	CDR3	DNA
-	TRBJ1-1	TRBV25-1	-	CASRPGTYYTEAFF	TGTGCCAGCCGACCCGGGACATACTACACTGAAGCTTTCTTT
TRBD2	TRBJ2-7	TRBV29-1	few	CSVEDPSGMRGEQYF	TGCAGCGTTGAAGATCCTAGCGGGATGAGGGGCGAGCAGTACTTC
-	TRBJ1-2	TRBV15	-	CATSRGSRSGYTF	TGTGCCACCAGCAGAGGGAGCCGTAGTGGCTACACCTTC
TRBD2	TRBJ2-1	TRBV29-1	-	CSVVISGSKGEQFF	TGCAGCGTGGTTATCAGCGGGAGTAAGGGCGAGCAGTTCTTC
TRBD1	TRBJ1-2	TRBV5-8	-	CASSWTGPYGYTF	TGTGCCAGCAGCTGGACAGGGCCCTATGGCTACACCTTC
-	TRBJ1-5	TRBV4-1	few	CASSQDSSVSNQPQHF	TGCGCCAGCAGCCAAGATAGTTCGGTTAGCAATCAGCCCCAGCATTTT
-	TRBJ1-5	TRBV27	-	CASSPTWGAYSNQPQHF	TGTGCCAGCAGTCCGACCTGGGGGGCCTATAGCAATCAGCCCCAGCATTTT
TRBD2	TRBJ2-7	TRBV30	-	CASTRLAAYEQYF	TGTGCTTCTACTCGACTAGCGGCCTACGAGCAGTACTTC
-	TRBJ1-1	TRBV27	-	CASKPPGANTEAFF	TGTGCCAGCAAACCCCCAGGGGCGAACACTGAAGCTTTCTTT
TRBD2	TRBJ2-3	TRBV10-1	-	CASSGSGGTYTKQYF	TGCGCCAGCAGTGGGAGCGGGGGGACCTATACGAAGCAGTATTTT
-	TRBJ1-5	TRBV2	few	CASSVAYSNQPQHF	TGTGCCAGCAGTGTGGCTTATAGCAATCAGCCCCAGCATTTT
TRBD2	TRBJ2-3	TRBV29-1	-	CSVYGTSGEDTQYF	TGCAGCGTTTACGGGACTAGCGGAGAAGATACGCAGTATTTT
TRBD2	TRBJ2-5	TRBV7-2	-	CASSLVPSGATQETQYF	TGTGCCAGCAGCTTAGTGCCTAGCGGGGCGACCCAAGAGACCCAGTACTTC
-	TRBJ2-7	TRBV18	few	CASSPPQRPYEQYF	TGTGCCAGCTCACCACCCCAGCGTCCCTACGAGCAGTACTTC
-	TRBJ2-7	TRBV7-9	-	CASSPGVSSSGEQYF	TGTGCCAGCAGCCCCGGGGTCTCGTCCTCAGGCGAGCAGTACTTC
-	TRBJ2-3	TRBV14	-	CASSGIARTDTQYF	TGTGCCAGCAGTGGGATAGCGCGCACAGATACGCAGTATTTT
-	TRBJ2-3	TRBV7-9	-	CASSLLASGTDTQYF	TGTGCCAGCAGCCTACTAGCAAGTGGCACAGATACGCAGTATTTT
-	TRBJ1-2	TRBV5-5	-	CASSSEGAGFYGYTF	TGTGCCAGCAGCTCGGAAGGTGCCGGGTTCTATGGCTACACCTTC
-	TRBJ2-1	TRBV7-8	few	CACLPGGAPQSEQFF	TGTGCCTGTCTACCGGGTGGGGCCCCGCAAAGTGAGCAGTTCTTC
TRBD2	TRBJ2-1	TRBV5-1	-	CASSLASGTFNEQFF	TGCGCCAGCAGCTTGGCTAGCGGGACCTTTAATGAGCAGTTCTTC
-	TRBJ2-5	TRBV7-8	few	CASSPAPEKETQYF	TGTGCCAGCAGCCCCGCCCCTGAGAAGGAGACCCAGTACTTC
TRBD2	TRBJ2-4	TRBV15	-	CATSRTSGSADIQYF	TGTGCCACCAGCAGGACTAGCGGGAGCGCAGACATTCAGTACTTC
-	TRBJ1-2	TRBV28	-	CASSLDNVYGYTF	TGTGCCAGCAGTTTGGACAATGTCTATGGCTACACCTTC
TRBD2	TRBJ2-5	TRBV7-3	few	CASSSLAGKETQYF	TGTGCCAGCAGCTCCCTAGCGGGAAAAGAGACCCAGTACTTC
TRBD2	TRBJ2-1	TRBV28	once	CASSLRGSSYNEQFF	TGTGCCAGCAGTTTACGCGGGAGCTCCTACAATGAGCAGTTCTTC
TRBD2	TRBJ2-1	TRBV6-6	-	CATKTSGGAIYEQFF	TGTGCCACCAAAACTAGCGGGGGGGCGATCTATGAGCAGTTCTTC